A single T cell receptor beta chain is shown here with its context. Its antigen is currently not known. No base qualities exist here, and no much larger clone lies one base off it. This entry belongs to a study of T cell responses to AZD1222 COVID-19 vaccine (dated by TCRdb to the early 2020s). In the study overall: TCR sequencing was performed for about 250 trial participants, of whom 200 to 210 were given two doses of AZD1222 and around 26 were given two doses of MenACWY control vaccine. Enrollment into the trials was organized by age into subgroups of 18-55, 56-69 and 70-plus years, and those subgroups contained roughly 150, 30 and 60 TCR-sequenced participants, respectively. What the study reported, not specific to this receptor: The vaccine-associated CD4 TCRs covered the entire spike protein, and the dominant responses fell in regions 160-218 and 743-854. Because no day 14 peak-response samples were available, the repertoires could be characterized only after the peak T cell response. Nearly half of unique spike-specific TCRs reportedly recognized epitopes outside regions mutated in the B.1.351 and B.1.1.7 variants. A significant rise in spike-specific TCR breadth and depth was observed after two AZD1222 doses relative to day 0 and relative to MenACWY recipients. In the small 56-69-year group, the increase in depth fell short of significance, most likely because of low power. Participants were mostly white British, with more females than males. The authors suggested clonal diversity may have been underestimated. Conclusions about previously exposed vaccinees were limited because only six or seven AZD1222 recipients were SARS-CoV-2 seropositive at baseline.

The time point label of this sample denotes: about 28 days (+/-7) after the second vaccine dose. AZD1222 recipients given second doses at about 4 weeks or at about 12 weeks were pooled, since spike-specific TCR depth and breadth were not found to differ between the two schedules. Samples from vaccinated people were obtained from the UK trials COV001 and COV002, which included a single-blind randomized controlled phase 2/3 trial of AZD1222 (ChAdOx1 nCoV-19) in healthy adults. For TCRbeta chain sequencing, PBMC samples were collected from trial participants at day 0 and at day 28 after the second dose. The CDR3 regions of human TCRbeta chains were analyzed by immunosequencing. The source study handled its data this way. Repertoire TCRs were matched against a reference library of SARS-CoV-2-specific TCRs generated with the MIRA antigen-specificity platform. Breadth was defined as the fraction of unique TCRs that were SARS-CoV-2-associated, and depth was defined as the fraction of total T cells that were SARS-CoV-2-associated. Using the MIRA data, every spike-specific TCR was mapped to the spike region that the TCR reacted to and assigned to either a CD4 or a CD8 class. Log10-transformed breadth and depth values were compared by one-way ANOVA with Sidak's multiple comparisons tests. Held by TCRdb, this immuneACCESS table contains in-frame sequences only and omits some clones. Under half of the omission traces to an unresolved V gene where checked; the cause of the rest is unknown. That table is the source of V, J and clone size, and D and trimming were worked out from the DNA. Across this sample there are about 160,000 clones, with roughly 88% seen only once. The leading ten clones occupy more than 4% of the sample.

The CDR3 goes from the cysteine to the phenylalanine over 13 residues. The entry retains the CDR3 DNA only, 39 bases that are in frame from base 1. Deletion took 6 bases off V and 5 bases off J, with a span of 14 bases between the germline ends. This receptor was identified in an adult who received the AZD1222 COVID-19 vaccine. The sequences come from peripheral blood, collected 28 days after the second AZD1222 dose. This chain joins TRBV12-3 or TRBV12-4 to TRBJ2-7; the D call is possibly TRBD1 or TRBD2, each sharing 5 bases. The CDR3 region has the sequence CASRLLGTDEQYF. The sequenced DNA is TGTGCCAGCAGACTTCTAGGGACCGACGAGCAGTACTTC.